This T cell receptor (beta chain) was sequenced in a study of blood T cell repertoires in COVID-19. Study in general: Nucleic acid was either cDNA or gDNA, and it came from T cells, B-cell-depleted T cells, or PBMCs.

The table came from immunoSEQ multiplex PCR; TCRdb's copy has only in-frame clones and leaves some out. Here the sample spans approximately 54,000 clones, around 80% being singletons. Sample: peripheral blood. The clonotype comes from a human donor in a cohort sampled during active COVID-19.

The CDR3 loop reads CASSPLAGGYQETQYF. The CDR3 bases are TGTGCCAGCAGTCCCCTAGCGGGAGGGTACCAAGAGACCCAGTACTTC. The chain employs TRBV28 and TRBJ2-5, with TRBD2 matching 12 bases. Looked up from germline, CDR1 is MDHEN and CDR2 is SYDVKM. V trimming: 5 bases; J trimming: 0 bases; junction bases outside the gene matches: 4. This CDR3 has 16 amino acids. The variable domain in full, with the rest retrieved from reference TRBV28 and TRBJ2-5, is DVKVTQSSRYLVKRTGEKVFLECVQDMDHENMFWYRQDPGLGLRLIYFSYDVKMKEKGDIPEGYSVSREKKERFSLILESASTNQTSMYLCASSPLAGGYQETQYFGPGTRLLVL.